This TCR beta chain was captured by sequencing in a study of CD8+CD57+ T cells in acquired aplastic anemia. Study-wide points: Overlap between patients and controls comprised roughly 30 CD8+ CDR3 sequences.

In patients chosen for sequencing, flow cytometry had shown CD8+CD57+ cell expansion. Comment on this clonotype: The antigen is undetermined.

The CDR3 loop spans 13 amino acids. Germline V gene lookup returns CDR1 DFQATT and CDR2 SNEGSKA (reference sequence). V was clipped by 6 bases and J by 2 bases, with 14 bases between them. Genomic DNA constituted the template upon which TCR beta VDJ and CDR3 profiling was performed. TCRdb reanalysed the reads using MiXCR and keeps one entry per CDR3 protein. The sample carries some 180,000 distinct CDR3 sequences, 48% recorded once. The J gene is TRBJ2-7, the V gene TRBV20-1; a weak D match, TRBD2 (6 bases). This clonotype originated in a human donor with aplastic anemia. The sample consisted of sorted CD4+, CD8+, or CD8+CD57+ T cells (not recorded which) from PBMCs. In nucleotides, the CDR3 is TGCAGTGCGGGAAGCGGGTTGGCCTACGAGCAGTACTTC. Protein: CSAGSGLAYEQYF.